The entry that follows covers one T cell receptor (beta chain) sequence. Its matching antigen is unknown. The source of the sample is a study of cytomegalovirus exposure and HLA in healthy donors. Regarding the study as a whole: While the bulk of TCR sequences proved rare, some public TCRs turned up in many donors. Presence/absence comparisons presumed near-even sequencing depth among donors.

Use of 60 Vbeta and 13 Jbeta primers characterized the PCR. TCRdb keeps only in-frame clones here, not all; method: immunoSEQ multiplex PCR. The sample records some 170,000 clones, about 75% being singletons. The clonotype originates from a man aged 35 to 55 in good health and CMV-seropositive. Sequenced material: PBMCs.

DNA of the CDR3: TGTGCCAGCAGCCAAGATCAGTATGAAGCTTTCTTT. Residues: CASSQDQYEAFF. The chain links TRBV5-5 to TRBJ1-1; D is uncertain. There are 12 residues in the CDR3. The ends were cut back, 4 bases at V and 7 bases at J, with 11 bases in the middle. Germline CDR1 is SGHKS and CDR2 is YYEKEE (reference sequence).